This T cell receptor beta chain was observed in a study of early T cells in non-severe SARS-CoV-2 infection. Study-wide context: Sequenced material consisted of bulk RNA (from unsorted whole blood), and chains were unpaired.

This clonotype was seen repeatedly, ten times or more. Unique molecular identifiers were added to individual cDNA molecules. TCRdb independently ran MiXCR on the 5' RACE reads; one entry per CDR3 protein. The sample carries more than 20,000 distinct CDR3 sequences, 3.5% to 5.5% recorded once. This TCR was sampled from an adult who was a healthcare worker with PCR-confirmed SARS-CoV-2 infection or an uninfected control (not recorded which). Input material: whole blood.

CDR3 coding DNA: TGTGCCAGCAGTTCTTATACAGCTAATACCCAGGCCCAGTACTTC. Protein product: CASSSYTANTQAQYF. J is TRBJ2-5 and V is TRBV12-3 or TRBV12-4, with D unresolved. The CDR3 loop spans 15 amino acids. Trimming left V 4 bases short and J 9 bases short, with 21 bases between.